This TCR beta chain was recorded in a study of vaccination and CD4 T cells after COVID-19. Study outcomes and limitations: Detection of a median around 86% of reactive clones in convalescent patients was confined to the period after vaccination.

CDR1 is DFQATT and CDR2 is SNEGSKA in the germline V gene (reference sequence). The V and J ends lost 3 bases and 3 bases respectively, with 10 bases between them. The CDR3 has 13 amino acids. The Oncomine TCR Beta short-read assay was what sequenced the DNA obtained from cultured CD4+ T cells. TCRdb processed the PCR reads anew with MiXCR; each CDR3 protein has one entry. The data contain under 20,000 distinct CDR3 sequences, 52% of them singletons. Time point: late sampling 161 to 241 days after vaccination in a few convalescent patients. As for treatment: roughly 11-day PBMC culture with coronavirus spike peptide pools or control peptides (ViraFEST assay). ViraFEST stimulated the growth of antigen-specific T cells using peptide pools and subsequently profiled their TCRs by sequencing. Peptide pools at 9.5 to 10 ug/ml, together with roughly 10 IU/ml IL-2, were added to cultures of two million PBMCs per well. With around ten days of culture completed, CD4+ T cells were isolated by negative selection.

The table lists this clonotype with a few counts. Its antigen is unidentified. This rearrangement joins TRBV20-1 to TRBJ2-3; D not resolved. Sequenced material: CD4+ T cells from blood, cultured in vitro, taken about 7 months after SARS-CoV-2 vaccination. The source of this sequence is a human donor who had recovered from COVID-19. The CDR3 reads CSARTTRTDTQYF. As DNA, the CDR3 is TGCAGTGCTAGGACGACACGGACAGATACGCAGTATTTT.